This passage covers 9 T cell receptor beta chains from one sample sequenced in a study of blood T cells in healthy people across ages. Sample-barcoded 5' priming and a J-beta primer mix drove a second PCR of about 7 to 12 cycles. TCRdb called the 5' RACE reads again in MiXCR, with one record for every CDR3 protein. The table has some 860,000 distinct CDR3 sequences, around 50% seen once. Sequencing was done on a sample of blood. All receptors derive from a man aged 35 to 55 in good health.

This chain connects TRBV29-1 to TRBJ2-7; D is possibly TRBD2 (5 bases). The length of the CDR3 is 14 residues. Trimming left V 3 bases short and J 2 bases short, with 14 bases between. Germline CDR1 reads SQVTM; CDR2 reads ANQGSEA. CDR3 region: CSVDPEGLAYEQYF. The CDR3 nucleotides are TGCAGCGTTGACCCCGAAGGACTCGCCTACGAGCAGTACTTC.

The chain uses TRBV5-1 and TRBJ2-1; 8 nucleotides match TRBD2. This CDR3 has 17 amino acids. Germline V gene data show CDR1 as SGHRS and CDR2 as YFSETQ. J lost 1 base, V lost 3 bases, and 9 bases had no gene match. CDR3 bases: TGCGCCAGCAGCTCCATGAGCGGGAGTAATTCCTACAATGAGCAGTTCTTC. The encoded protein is CASSSMSGSNSYNEQFF.

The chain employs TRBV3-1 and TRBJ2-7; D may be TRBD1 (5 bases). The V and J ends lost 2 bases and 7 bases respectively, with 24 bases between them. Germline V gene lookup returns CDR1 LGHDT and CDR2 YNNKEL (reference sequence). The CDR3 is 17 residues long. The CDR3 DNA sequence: TGTGCCAGCAGCCAAAGGGGTAGAGGCCAGGGTCTCAATGAGCAGTACTTC. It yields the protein CASSQRGRGQGLNEQYF.

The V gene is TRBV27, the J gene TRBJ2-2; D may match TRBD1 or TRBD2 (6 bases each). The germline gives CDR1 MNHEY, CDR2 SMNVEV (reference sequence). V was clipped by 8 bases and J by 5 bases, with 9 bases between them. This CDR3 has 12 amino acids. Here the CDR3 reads CASGGGTGELFF. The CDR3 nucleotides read TGTGCCAGCGGAGGGGGGACCGGGGAGCTGTTTTTT.

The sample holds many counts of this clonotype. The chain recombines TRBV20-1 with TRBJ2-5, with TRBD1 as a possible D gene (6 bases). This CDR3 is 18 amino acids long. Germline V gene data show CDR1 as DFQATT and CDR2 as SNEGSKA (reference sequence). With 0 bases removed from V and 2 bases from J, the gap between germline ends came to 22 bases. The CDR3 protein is CSARDLGFTRTAQETQYF. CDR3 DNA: TGCAGTGCTAGAGATCTCGGTTTCACGAGGACAGCTCAAGAGACCCAGTACTTC.

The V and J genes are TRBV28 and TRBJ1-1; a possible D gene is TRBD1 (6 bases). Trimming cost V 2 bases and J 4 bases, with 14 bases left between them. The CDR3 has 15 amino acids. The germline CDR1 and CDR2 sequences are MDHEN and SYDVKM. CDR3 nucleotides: TGTGCCAGCAGTTTAGTGGGGGGCCTGTCCACTGAAGCTTTCTTT. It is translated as CASSLVGGLSTEAFF.

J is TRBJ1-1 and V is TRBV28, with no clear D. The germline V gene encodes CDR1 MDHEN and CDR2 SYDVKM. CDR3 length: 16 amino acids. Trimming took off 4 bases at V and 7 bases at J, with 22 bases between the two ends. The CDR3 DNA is TGTGCCAGCAGTTATCCGGGCCCACGGAGAGTTGGTGAAGCTTTCTTT. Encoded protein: CASSYPGPRRVGEAFF. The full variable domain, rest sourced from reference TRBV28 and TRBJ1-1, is DVKVTQSSRYLVKRTGEKVFLECVQDMDHENMFWYRQDPGLGLRLIYFSYDVKMKEKGDIPEGYSVSREKKERFSLILESASTNQTSMYLCASSYPGPRRVGEAFFGQGTRLTVV.

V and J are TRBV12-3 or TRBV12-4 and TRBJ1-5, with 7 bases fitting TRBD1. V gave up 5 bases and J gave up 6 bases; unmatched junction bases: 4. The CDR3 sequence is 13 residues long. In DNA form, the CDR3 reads TGTGCCAGCAGTGGGACAGCTGGTCAGCCCCAGCATTTT. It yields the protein CASSGTAGQPQHF.

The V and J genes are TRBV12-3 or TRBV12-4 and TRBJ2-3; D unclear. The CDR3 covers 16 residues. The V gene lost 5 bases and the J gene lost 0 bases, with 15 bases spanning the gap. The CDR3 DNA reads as TGTGCCAGCAGTCCTTCCTCGCAGGCGAGCACAGATACGCAGTATTTT. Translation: CASSPSSQASTDTQYF.